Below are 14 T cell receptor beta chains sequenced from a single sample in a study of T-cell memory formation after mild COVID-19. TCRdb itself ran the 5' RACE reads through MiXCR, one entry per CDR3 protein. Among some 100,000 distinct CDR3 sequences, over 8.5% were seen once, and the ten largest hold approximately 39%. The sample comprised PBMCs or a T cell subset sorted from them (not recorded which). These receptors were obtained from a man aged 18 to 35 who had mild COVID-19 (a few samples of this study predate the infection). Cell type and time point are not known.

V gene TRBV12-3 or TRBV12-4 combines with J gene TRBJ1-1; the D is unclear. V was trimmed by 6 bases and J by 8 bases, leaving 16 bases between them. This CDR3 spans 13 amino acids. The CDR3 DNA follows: TGTGCCAGCAGATCGGGGAGGGTCTCCGAAGCTTTCTTT. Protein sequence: CASRSGRVSEAFF.

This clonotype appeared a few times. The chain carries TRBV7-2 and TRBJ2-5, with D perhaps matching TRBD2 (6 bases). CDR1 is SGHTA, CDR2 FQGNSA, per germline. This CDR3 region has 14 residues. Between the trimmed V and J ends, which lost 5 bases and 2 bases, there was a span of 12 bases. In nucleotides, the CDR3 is TGTGCCAGCAGCGAGGACTACCTACAAGAGACCCAGTACTTC. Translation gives CASSEDYLQETQYF. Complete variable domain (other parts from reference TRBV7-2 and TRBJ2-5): GAGVSQSPSNKVTEKGKDVELRCDPISGHTALYWYRQSLGQGLEFLIYFQGNSAPDKSGLPSDRFSAERTGGSVSTLTIQRTQQEDSAVYLCASSEDYLQETQYFGPGTRLLVL.

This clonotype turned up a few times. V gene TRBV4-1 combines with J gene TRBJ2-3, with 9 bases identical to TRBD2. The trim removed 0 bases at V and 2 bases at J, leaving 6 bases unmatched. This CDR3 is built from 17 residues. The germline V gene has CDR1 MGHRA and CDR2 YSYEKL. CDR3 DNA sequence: TGCGCCAGCAGCCAAGAAAGGCTAGCGGGGCCCACAGATACGCAGTATTTT. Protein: CASSQERLAGPTDTQYF.

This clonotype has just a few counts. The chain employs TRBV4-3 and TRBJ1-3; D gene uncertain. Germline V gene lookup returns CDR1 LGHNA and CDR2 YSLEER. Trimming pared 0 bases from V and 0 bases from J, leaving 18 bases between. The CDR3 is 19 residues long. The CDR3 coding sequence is TGCGCCAGCAGCCAAGATAGGGCCTATGGCTCCGGCTCTGGAAACACCATATATTTT. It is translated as CASSQDRAYGSGSGNTIYF.

CDR3 protein: CAWRSLWVGAFF. The CDR3 coding sequence is TGTGCCTGGAGGTCGCTTTGGGTGGGCGCTTTCTTT. V is TRBV30 and J is TRBJ1-1; D gene ambiguous. The germline V and J ends were trimmed by 3 bases and 11 bases, with 16 bases remaining between them. Germline values: CDR1 GTSNPN, CDR2 SVGIG (reference sequence). The CDR3 extends over 12 amino acids.

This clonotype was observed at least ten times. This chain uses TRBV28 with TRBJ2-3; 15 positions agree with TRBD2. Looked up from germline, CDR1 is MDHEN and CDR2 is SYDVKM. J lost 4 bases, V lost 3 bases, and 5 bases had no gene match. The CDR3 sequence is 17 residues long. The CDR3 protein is CASSLGLAGGESDTQYF. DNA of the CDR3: TGTGCCAGCAGTTTGGGACTAGCGGGGGGTGAGTCAGATACGCAGTATTTT.

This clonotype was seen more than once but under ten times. DNA for the CDR3: TGTGCCAGCAGCCCTCCCAACACCTACGAGCAGTACGTC. Its protein product is CASSPPNTYEQYV. The V call is TRBV5-5, the J call TRBJ2-7; unclear D gene. In germline, CDR1 is SGHKS, CDR2 YYEKEE (reference sequence). The CDR3 has 13 amino acids. V dropped 4 bases and J dropped 2 bases, with 10 bases sitting between them.

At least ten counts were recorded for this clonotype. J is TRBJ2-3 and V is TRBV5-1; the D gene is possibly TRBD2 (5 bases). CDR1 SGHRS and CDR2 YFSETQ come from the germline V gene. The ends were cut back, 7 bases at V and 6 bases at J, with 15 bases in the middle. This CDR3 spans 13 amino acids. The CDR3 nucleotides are TGCGCCAGCGGTGATGACGGCGGGGATACGCAGTATTTT. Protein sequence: CASGDDGGDTQYF.

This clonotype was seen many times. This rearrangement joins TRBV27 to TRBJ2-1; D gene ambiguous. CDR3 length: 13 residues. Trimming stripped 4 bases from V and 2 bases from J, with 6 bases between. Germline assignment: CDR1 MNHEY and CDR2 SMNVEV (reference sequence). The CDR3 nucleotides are TGTGCCAGCAGTTGGAGTCCCTACAATGAGCAGTTCTTC. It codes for CASSWSPYNEQFF.

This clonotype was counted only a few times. The CDR3: CASSSRDFGTALYNEQFF. DNA for the CDR3: TGTGCCAGCAGCTCACGGGATTTCGGGACAGCCTTGTACAATGAGCAGTTCTTC. V usage is TRBV7-8 and J usage is TRBJ2-1, with TRBD1 matching 7 bases. V was clipped by 4 bases and J by 4 bases; unmatched bases: 16. Germline V lookup: CDR1 SGHVS, CDR2 FQNEAQ. The CDR3 is 18 residues long.

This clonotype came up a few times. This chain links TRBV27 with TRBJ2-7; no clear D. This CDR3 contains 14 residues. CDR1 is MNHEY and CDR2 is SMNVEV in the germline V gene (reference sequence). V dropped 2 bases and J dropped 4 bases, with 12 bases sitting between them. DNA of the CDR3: TGTGCCAGCAGTTTAGCGGCGCCCGGGTACGAGCAGTACTTC. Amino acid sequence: CASSLAAPGYEQYF.

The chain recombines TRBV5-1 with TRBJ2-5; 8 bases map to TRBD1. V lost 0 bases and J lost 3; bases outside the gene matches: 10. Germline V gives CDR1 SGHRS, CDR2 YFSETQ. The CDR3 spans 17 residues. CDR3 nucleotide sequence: TGCGCCAGCAGCTTGGTTGACAGGGGACATGAAAAAGAGACCCAGTACTTC. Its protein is CASSLVDRGHEKETQYF.

CDR3 loop: CASSLGWGNIQYF. CDR3 nucleotides: TGCGCCAGCAGCTTGGGTTGGGGAAACATTCAGTACTTC. The chain has TRBV5-1 and TRBJ2-4; D is unresolved. The CDR3 contains 13 residues. The germline V and J ends were trimmed by 0 bases and 6 bases, with 7 bases remaining between them. CDR1 and CDR2 from the germline V gene are SGHRS and YFSETQ.

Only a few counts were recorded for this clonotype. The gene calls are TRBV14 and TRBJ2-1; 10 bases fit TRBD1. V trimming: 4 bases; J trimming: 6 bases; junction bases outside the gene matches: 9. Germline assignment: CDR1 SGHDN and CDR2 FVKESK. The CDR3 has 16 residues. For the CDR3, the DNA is TGTGCCAGCAGCCCCGTCGGGACAGGGGCCACCAATGAGCAGTTCTTC. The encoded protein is CASSPVGTGATNEQFF.